Presented here are 18 T cell receptor beta chains from one specimen sequenced in a study of shared clonotypes between healthy human individuals. Assay: immunoSEQ multiplex PCR; the TCRdb copy retains only in-frame clones and omits some. The sample comprises some 530,000 clones, 81% of which are singletons, and about 13% rests with the top ten. The specimen sequenced was PBMCs. Source of these receptors: a woman in her thirties or forties in good health. Some clones in this sample may be carry-over from other donors' samples.

The chain has TRBV4-1 and TRBJ2-5, with D tentatively TRBD1 or TRBD2 (5 bases each). Trimming cost V 4 bases and J 5 bases, with 17 bases left between them. The V gene's germline CDR1 is MGHRA and CDR2 YSYEKL. CDR3 length equals 15 residues. CDR3 residues: CASSLSGTARETQYF. DNA of the CDR3: TGCGCCAGCAGCCTTTCCGGGACCGCTCGGGAGACCCAGTACTTC.

This clone was recorded once. The chain employs TRBV4-3 and TRBJ2-7; 9 bases map to TRBD1. The CDR3 loop spans 14 amino acids. Germline V gives CDR1 LGHNA, CDR2 YSLEER. The trim removed 3 bases at V and 3 bases at J, leaving 3 bases unmatched. CDR3 in DNA: TGCGCCAGCAGCCAGACGACAGGGGGCTACGAGCAGTACTTC. Translated, it gives CASSQTTGGYEQYF.

In this sample, this clone turned up a few times. J is TRBJ2-5 and V is TRBV4-3, with TRBD1 identical over 8 bases. Unmatched junction bases numbered 1, after V lost 1 base and J lost 6 bases. The CDR3 contains 13 residues. Germline V gene lookup returns CDR1 LGHNA and CDR2 YSLEER. This CDR3 is CASSQVRGQTQYF. The CDR3, as DNA: TGCGCCAGCAGCCAAGTCAGGGGGCAGACCCAGTACTTC.

The rearrangement uses TRBV4-2 and TRBJ1-2; tentative D call: TRBD1 (5 bases). The V gene's germline CDR1 is LGHNA and CDR2 YNFKEQ. The CDR3 covers 16 residues. The ends were cut back, 0 bases at V and 2 bases at J, with 13 bases in the middle. The DNA of the CDR3 is TGTGCCAGCAGCCAAGATTTCGCAGGGACCAACTATGGCTACACCTTC. Translating gives CASSQDFAGTNYGYTF.

V usage is TRBV10-2 and J usage is TRBJ1-4, with TRBD1 matching over 8 bases. The CDR3 loop spans 12 amino acids. From germline, CDR1 is WSHSY and CDR2 SAAADI. V dropped 6 bases and J dropped 11; count of bases not matched to a gene: 5. Here the CDR3 reads CASRDRVGKLFF. CDR3 coding DNA: TGCGCCAGCAGGGACAGGGTAGGCAAACTGTTTTTT.

This clone showed up just once. The chain links TRBV29-1 to TRBJ2-3; D gene uncertain. This CDR3 region has 15 residues. V lost 0 bases to trimming and J lost 3 bases, with 13 bases between them. Germline V gene lookup returns CDR1 SQVTM and CDR2 ANQGSEA. This chain's CDR3 is CSVEDSRIGTDTQYF. The CDR3 DNA follows: TGCAGCGTTGAAGATTCCAGAATCGGTACAGATACGCAGTATTTT.

About this clone itself: Since a much larger clone is just one base distant, this may be a read error. V is TRBV5-4 and J is TRBJ2-3; tentative D call: TRBD1 (6 bases). The CDR3 consists of 16 residues. V lost 3 bases to trimming and J lost 2 bases, with 16 bases between them. Germline V gene data show CDR1 as SGHNT and CDR2 as YYREEE (reference sequence). As DNA, the CDR3 is TGTGCCAGCAGCTCGCTGAAACAGGGAGTCACAGATACGCAGTATTTT. Translation gives CASSSLKQGVTDTQYF.

On this clone itself: The same CDR3 can be traced to other DNA sequences in this sample. The rearrangement uses TRBV18 and TRBJ2-5; D is undetermined. V lost 5 bases, J lost 0 bases, and 4 bases lay in between. Looked up from germline, CDR1 is KGHSH and CDR2 is LQKENI. The CDR3 runs to 12 residues. The CDR3 loop reads CASSSYQETQYF. Written as DNA, the CDR3 is TGTGCCAGCTCATCGTACCAAGAGACCCAGTACTTC. Using reference TRBV18 and TRBJ2-5 for the parts outside the CDR3, the full variable domain is NAGVMQNPRHLVRRRGQEARLRCSPMKGHSHVYWYRQLPEEGLKFMVYLQKENIIDESGMPKERFSAEFPKEGPSILRIQQVVRGDSAAYFCASSSYQETQYFGPGTRLLVL.

This chain joins TRBV7-7 and TRBJ2-1; no clear D gene. The germline V and J ends were trimmed by 5 bases and 2 bases, with 13 bases remaining between them. The CDR3 sequence is 15 residues long. The germline CDR1 and CDR2 sequences are SSHAT and FNYEAQ (reference sequence). The CDR3 region is CASSPEHRAYNEQFF. In DNA form, the CDR3 reads TGTGCCAGCAGCCCCGAGCATCGGGCCTACAATGAGCAGTTCTTC.

The chain links TRBV2 to TRBJ2-5, with D unclear. The CDR3 consists of 10 residues. Per germline, CDR1 SNHLY and CDR2 FYNNEI. V was trimmed by 0 bases and J by 7 bases, leaving 0 bases between them. The CDR3 DNA is TGTGCCAGCAGTGAAGCGACCCAGTACTTC. It yields the protein CASSEATQYF.

Comment on this clone: A far more abundant clone sits one base away, making this likely a read error. The gene calls are TRBV30 and TRBJ1-2; possibly TRBD1 for D (6 bases). The germline V gene encodes CDR1 GTSNPN and CDR2 SVGIG (reference sequence). The CDR3 runs to 14 residues. The CDR3 protein is CTSRGGAPNYGYTF. The CDR3 nucleotides read TGTACCTCCCGGGGGGGGGCTCCTAACTATGGCTACACCTTC. Filled out from reference TRBV30 and TRBJ1-2, the complete variable domain reads SQTIHQWPATLVQPVGSPLSLECTVEGTSNPNLYWYRQAAGRGLQLLFYSVGIGQISSEVPQNLSASRPQDRQFILSSKKLLLSDSGFYLCTSRGGAPNYGYTFGSGTRLTVV.

Note on this clone: The sample has other DNA sequences that encode this CDR3 too. The rearrangement links TRBV30 to TRBJ1-5; D possibly corresponds to TRBD1 (5 bases). From germline, CDR1 is GTSNPN and CDR2 SVGIG (reference sequence). Deletions cut 0 bases from V and 7 bases from J, with 10 bases between. This CDR3 comprises 13 residues. CDR3 sequence: CAWSVLGGQPQHF. The CDR3 coding sequence is TGTGCCTGGAGTGTCCTGGGGGGGCAGCCCCAGCATTTT.

Concerning this clone: This same CDR3 is encoded by further DNA sequences in the sample. This chain joins TRBV6-5 and TRBJ1-2; D uncertain. CDR1 is MNHEY, CDR2 SVGAGI, per germline. There are 13 residues in the CDR3. The V end lost 6 bases, the J end lost 0 bases, and 8 bases lay between the germline ends. Here the CDR3 reads CASRTGPNYGYTF. In DNA form, the CDR3 reads TGTGCCAGCAGGACGGGTCCTAACTATGGCTACACCTTC.

V gene TRBV13 combines with J gene TRBJ2-3; D remains unclear. CDR3 length: 14 residues. CDR1 and CDR2 from the germline V gene are PRHDT and FYEKMQ (reference sequence). Trimming took 4 bases from V and 2 from J, leaving 10 bases between them. CDR3 DNA: TGTGCCAGCAGCTCAAGAGGAAACACAGATACGCAGTATTTT. Amino acids: CASSSRGNTDTQYF.

V is TRBV6-1 and J is TRBJ1-4; no definite D call. V was pared by 3 bases and J by 8 bases, with 10 bases between. Germline CDR1 and CDR2: MNHNS and SASEGT. This CDR3 comprises 13 residues. CDR3 sequence (DNA): TGTGCCAGCAGTGACAGCCTAGGCGAAAAACTGTTTTTT. Its protein product is CASSDSLGEKLFF.

The chain recombines TRBV5-1 with TRBJ2-7; a weak D match, TRBD2 (5 bases). V lost 0 bases, J lost 5 bases, and 15 bases lay in between. Germline V gene data show CDR1 as SGHRS and CDR2 as YFSETQ. The length of the CDR3 is 15 residues. Written as DNA, the CDR3 is TGCGCCAGCAGCTTGGAAAGTGGAGGCTCGGACGAGCAGTACTTC. Amino acid sequence: CASSLESGGSDEQYF.

The rearrangement links TRBV5-6 to TRBJ2-7, with D uncertain. V dropped 0 bases and J dropped 7 bases, with 11 bases sitting between them. The CDR3 totals 13 residues. In germline, CDR1 is SGHDT, CDR2 YYEEEE. The CDR3 loop reads CASSLGRVREQYF. DNA for the CDR3: TGTGCCAGCAGCTTGGGTCGTGTGAGGGAGCAGTACTTC.

The chain joins TRBV27 to TRBJ1-3, with D possibly TRBD1 on 6 matching bases. Germline V lookup: CDR1 MNHEY, CDR2 SMNVEV (reference sequence). V was cut by 5 bases and J by 2 bases, with 10 bases left in between. CDR3 size: 14 residues. The CDR3 bases are TGTGCCAGCAGTCCCAGGGGCCCTGGAAACACCATATATTTT. It specifies CASSPRGPGNTIYF.